One and the same sample provided the 5 T cell receptor beta chains below, sequenced in a study of spatial heterogeneity in lung cancer. TCRdb independently ran MiXCR on the 5' RACE reads; one entry per CDR3 protein. The top ten clones hold roughly 14% of a sample with about 61,000 distinct CDR3 sequences, approximately 6% of them seen once. Time point meaning: sample taken at primary tumor resection. This specimen consisted of PBMCs, obtained at surgery. These TCRs come from a female donor with early-stage non-small cell lung cancer.

This clonotype was seen repeatedly, ten times or more. This rearrangement joins TRBV18 to TRBJ2-6; 10 bases agree with TRBD1. The V and J ends lost 5 bases and 0 bases, in that order; junction bases with no gene match: 10. Germline V CDR1 and CDR2: KGHSH, LQKENI. The CDR3 contains 19 residues. In nucleotides, the CDR3 is TGTGCCAGCTCAGCTCGGAGGGGACAGGGGAGCTCTGGGGCCAACGTCCTGACTTTC. It yields the protein CASSARRGQGSSGANVLTF.

The V gene is TRBV3-1, the J gene TRBJ1-3; 10 bases map to TRBD1. V gave up 1 base and J gave up 2 bases; unmatched junction bases: 14. Germline V gives CDR1 LGHDT, CDR2 YNNKEL (reference sequence). The CDR3 consists of 20 residues. This chain's CDR3 is CASSQGGPGQGPLTGNTIYF. CDR3 DNA: TGTGCCAGCAGCCAAGGGGGGCCGGGACAGGGGCCACTCACTGGAAACACCATATATTTT.

J is TRBJ2-1 and V is TRBV6-2 or TRBV6-3; D is possibly TRBD1 or TRBD2 (6 bases each). The CDR3 spans 16 residues. Trimming removed 4 bases from V and 2 bases from J, with 15 bases in between. CDR1 is MNHEY and CDR2 is SVGEGT in the germline V gene. The CDR3 sequence: CASSLWPGGPYNEQFF. The CDR3 nucleotides read TGTGCCAGCAGTTTATGGCCCGGGGGCCCCTACAATGAGCAGTTCTTC.

This clonotype was found many times. The V gene is TRBV28, the J gene TRBJ1-5, with 7 positions matching TRBD1. Trimming removed 8 bases from V and 6 bases from J; junction bases left unmatched: 7. Germline V CDR1 and CDR2: MDHEN, SYDVKM. This CDR3 comprises 13 residues. In DNA, the CDR3 is TGTGCCAGCGGCCGACAGGGCCGTCAGCCCCAGCATTTT. Amino acids: CASGRQGRQPQHF.

The table lists this clonotype with many counts. V is TRBV27 and J is TRBJ1-5; D is unclear. The CDR3 is made up of 12 amino acids. The V end lost 3 bases, the J end lost 6 bases, and 6 bases lay between the germline ends. In germline, CDR1 is MNHEY, CDR2 SMNVEV (reference sequence). In DNA form, the CDR3 reads TGTGCCAGCAGTTTTTCCGGTCAGCCCCAGCATTTT. Protein sequence: CASSFSGQPQHF.